The sequence of this T cell receptor (beta chain) was determined in a study of T-cell reconstitution after alpha-beta-depleted transplantation in children. The TCRbeta library was prepared with unique molecular identifiers. TCRdb re-called the PCR reads with MiXCR, one entry per CDR3 protein. The table lists approximately 350,000 distinct CDR3 sequences, about an eighth of them singletons. This CDR3 has 16 amino acids. Trimming at V came to 5 bases and at J to 9 bases, leaving 17 bases not matched to a gene. The TCR originated in a human donor who donated a stem cell graft to a child with Fanconi anemia. The chain combines TRBV12-3 or TRBV12-4 with TRBJ2-7, with 9 bases aligning to TRBD1. This sample comprised PBMCs, obtained from the stem cell graft. In DNA form, the CDR3 reads TGTGCCAGCAGTCCCATAGGGACAGGGATACGTCTACGGCAGTACTTC. Translation: CASSPIGTGIRLRQYF.